The 7 T cell receptor beta chains below come from one sample, sequenced in a study of radiotherapy plus CTLA-4 blockade in lung cancer. Using immunoSEQ multiplex PCR, the repertoire was profiled, and TCRdb retains in-frame clones only, with some absent. In the table there are 80,000 or so clones, about 84% of which are singletons. Sequenced here: peripheral blood, sampled from a patient treated with radiotherapy plus ipilimumab. Receptor source: a human donor with non-small cell lung cancer who had stable disease on radiotherapy plus ipilimumab.

The chain employs TRBV5-1 and TRBJ2-5; D is ambiguous. V gave up 1 base and J gave up 3 bases, with 10 bases separating them. The CDR3 runs 14 residues. Per germline, CDR1 SGHRS and CDR2 YFSETQ. DNA for the CDR3: TGCGCCAGCAGCTTGTATGCCCTTAAAGAGACCCAGTACTTC. Translation: CASSLYALKETQYF.

The chain has TRBV19 and TRBJ2-2; D might be TRBD1 (6 bases). With 7 bases removed from V and 2 bases from J, the gap between germline ends came to 14 bases. The CDR3 length is 15 residues. Looked up from germline, CDR1 is LNHDA and CDR2 is SQIVND (reference sequence). CDR3 residues: CASNLGRGNTGELFF. The CDR3 nucleotides are TGTGCCAGTAATTTGGGCAGGGGTAACACCGGGGAGCTGTTTTTT.

The gene calls are TRBV7-3 and TRBJ1-1; no reliable D call. Germline V gene lookup returns CDR1 SGHTA and CDR2 FQGTGA. Trimming shortened V by 5 bases and J by 0 bases, and 7 bases separated the two germline ends. The CDR3 is made up of 13 amino acids. CDR3 amino acids: CASSSSMNTEAFF. CDR3 bases: TGTGCCAGCAGCAGCTCCATGAACACTGAAGCTTTCTTT.

The rearrangement joins TRBV6-6 to TRBJ1-2; D not resolved. This CDR3 is built from 14 residues. Trimming left V 7 bases short and J 3 bases short, with 15 bases between. Germline CDR1 and CDR2: MNHNY and SVGAGI (reference sequence). CDR3 region: CASIPGNSDYGYTF. The CDR3 nucleotides are TGTGCCAGCATCCCCGGCAATTCCGACTATGGCTACACCTTC.

This chain joins TRBV7-9 and TRBJ2-7; 10 bases align to TRBD1. CDR1 is SEHNR, CDR2 FQNEAQ, per germline (reference sequence). The V segment lost 1 base and the J segment 1 base; nucleotides outside the gene matches: 4. This CDR3 comprises 16 residues. The CDR3 DNA is TGTGCCAGCAGCTTAGTTCCGGGACAGGGGTCCTACGAGCAGTACTTC. The encoded protein is CASSLVPGQGSYEQYF.

The J gene is TRBJ2-3, the V gene TRBV14; D is possibly TRBD2 (6 bases). The length of the CDR3 is 15 residues. Trimming removed 4 bases from V and 4 bases from J, with 15 bases in between. The germline gives CDR1 SGHDN, CDR2 FVKESK. The CDR3 here is CASSRGDVWADTQYF. The CDR3 bases are TGTGCCAGCAGCCGGGGGGACGTATGGGCAGATACGCAGTATTTT.

The rearrangement links TRBV28 to TRBJ2-6; possible D gene TRBD2, 5 bases. This CDR3 contains 16 residues. Germline assignment: CDR1 MDHEN and CDR2 SYDVKM. V was pared by 4 bases and J by 1 base, with 11 bases between. The CDR3 reads CASSSSGASGANVLTF. CDR3 nucleotides: TGTGCCAGCAGTTCGAGCGGAGCGTCTGGGGCCAACGTCCTGACTTTC.